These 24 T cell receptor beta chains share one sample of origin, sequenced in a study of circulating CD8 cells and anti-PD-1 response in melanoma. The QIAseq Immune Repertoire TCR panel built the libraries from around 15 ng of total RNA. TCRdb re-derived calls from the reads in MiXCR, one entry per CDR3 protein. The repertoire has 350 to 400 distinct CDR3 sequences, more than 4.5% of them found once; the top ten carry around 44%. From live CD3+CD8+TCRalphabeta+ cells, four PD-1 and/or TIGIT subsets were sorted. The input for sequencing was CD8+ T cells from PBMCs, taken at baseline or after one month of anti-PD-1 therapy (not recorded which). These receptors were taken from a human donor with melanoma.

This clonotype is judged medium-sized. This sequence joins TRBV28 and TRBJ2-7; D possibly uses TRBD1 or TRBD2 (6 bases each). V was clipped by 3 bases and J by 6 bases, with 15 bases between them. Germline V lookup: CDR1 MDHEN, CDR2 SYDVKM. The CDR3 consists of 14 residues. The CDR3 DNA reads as TGTGCCAGCAGTTTGAGGTTCGAGGGGGGCGAGCAGTACTTC. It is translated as CASSLRFEGGEQYF.

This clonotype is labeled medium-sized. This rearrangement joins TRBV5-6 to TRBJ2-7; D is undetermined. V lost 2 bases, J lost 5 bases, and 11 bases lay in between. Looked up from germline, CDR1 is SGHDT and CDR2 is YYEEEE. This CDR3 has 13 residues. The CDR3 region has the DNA TGTGCCAGCAGCTTAGGCGAGCTACACGAGCAGTACTTC. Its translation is CASSLGELHEQYF. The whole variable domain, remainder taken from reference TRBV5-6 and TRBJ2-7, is DAGVTQSPTHLIKTRGQQVTLRCSPKSGHDTVSWYQQALGQGPQFIFQYYEEEERQRGNFPDRFSGHQFPNYSSELNVNALLLGDSALYLCASSLGELHEQYFGPGTRLTVT.

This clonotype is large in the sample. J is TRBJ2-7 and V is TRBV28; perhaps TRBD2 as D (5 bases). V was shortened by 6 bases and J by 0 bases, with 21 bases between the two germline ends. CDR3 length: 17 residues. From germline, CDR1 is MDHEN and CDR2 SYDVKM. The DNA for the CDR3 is TGTGCCAGCAGCAACGGACCCGGACTTAAGAGCTCCTACGAGCAGTACTTC. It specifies CASSNGPGLKSSYEQYF.

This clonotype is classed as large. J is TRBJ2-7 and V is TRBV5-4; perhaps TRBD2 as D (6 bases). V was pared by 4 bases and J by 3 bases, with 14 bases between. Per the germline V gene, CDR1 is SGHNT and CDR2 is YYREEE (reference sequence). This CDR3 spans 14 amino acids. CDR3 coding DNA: TGTGCCAGCAGCCCCGGATGGGGGGTCTACGAGCAGTACTTC. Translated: CASSPGWGVYEQYF. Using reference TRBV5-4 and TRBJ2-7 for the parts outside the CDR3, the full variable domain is ETGVTQSPTHLIKTRGQQVTLRCSSQSGHNTVSWYQQALGQGPQFIFQYYREEENGRGNFPPRFSGLQFPNYSSELNVNALELDDSALYLCASSPGWGVYEQYFGPGTRLTVT.

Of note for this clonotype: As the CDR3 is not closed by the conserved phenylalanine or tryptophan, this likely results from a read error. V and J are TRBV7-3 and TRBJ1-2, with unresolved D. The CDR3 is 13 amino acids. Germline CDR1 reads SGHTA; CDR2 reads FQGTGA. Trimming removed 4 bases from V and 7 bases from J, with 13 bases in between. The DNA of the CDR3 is TGTGCCAGCAGCTCAATCGGGCTTTTTGGCTACACCCTC. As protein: CASSSIGLFGYTL.

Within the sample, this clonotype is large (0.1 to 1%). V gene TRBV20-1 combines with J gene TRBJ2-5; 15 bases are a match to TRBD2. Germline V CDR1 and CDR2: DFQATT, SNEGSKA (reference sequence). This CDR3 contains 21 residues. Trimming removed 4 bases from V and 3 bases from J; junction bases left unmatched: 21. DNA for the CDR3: TGCAGTGCTACGGGACTAGCGGGGGGATTACGCGAGTTCAAAATGGAAGAGACCCAGTACTTC. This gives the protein CSATGLAGGLREFKMEETQYF.

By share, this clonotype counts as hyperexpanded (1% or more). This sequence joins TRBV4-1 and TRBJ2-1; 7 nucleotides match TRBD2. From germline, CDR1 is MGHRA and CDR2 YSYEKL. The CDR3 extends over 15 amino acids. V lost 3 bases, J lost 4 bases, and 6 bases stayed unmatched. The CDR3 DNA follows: TGCGCCAGCAGCCATCTGGACGGGGGGTACAATGAGCAGTTCTTC. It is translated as CASSHLDGGYNEQFF.

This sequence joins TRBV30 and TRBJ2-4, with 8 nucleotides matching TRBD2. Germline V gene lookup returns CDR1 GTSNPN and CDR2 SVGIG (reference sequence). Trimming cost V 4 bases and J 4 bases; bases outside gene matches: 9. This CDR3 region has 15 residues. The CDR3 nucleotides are TGTGCCTGGAAACGAGAGGCTAGCGGGAAAAACATTCAGTACTTC. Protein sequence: CAWKREASGKNIQYF.

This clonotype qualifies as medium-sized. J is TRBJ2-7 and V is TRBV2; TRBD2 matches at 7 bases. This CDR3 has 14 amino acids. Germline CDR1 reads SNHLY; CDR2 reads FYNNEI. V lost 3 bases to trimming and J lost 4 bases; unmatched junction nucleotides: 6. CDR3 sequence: CASSDENSGYEQYF. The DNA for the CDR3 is TGTGCCAGCAGTGATGAGAATAGCGGGTACGAGCAGTACTTC.

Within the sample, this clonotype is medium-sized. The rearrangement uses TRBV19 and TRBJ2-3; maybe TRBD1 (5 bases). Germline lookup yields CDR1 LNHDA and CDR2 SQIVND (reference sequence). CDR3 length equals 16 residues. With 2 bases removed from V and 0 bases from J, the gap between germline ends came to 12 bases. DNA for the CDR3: TGTGCCAGTAGTATAATGGGGCTTGCTAGCACAGATACGCAGTATTTT. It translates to CASSIMGLASTDTQYF.

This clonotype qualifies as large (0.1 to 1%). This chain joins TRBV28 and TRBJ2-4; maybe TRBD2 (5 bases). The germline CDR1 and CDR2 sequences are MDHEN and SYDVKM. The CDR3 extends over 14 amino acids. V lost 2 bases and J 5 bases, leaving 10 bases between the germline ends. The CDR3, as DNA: TGTGCCAGCAGTTTAGCGGGCTCGGAAAACATTCAGTACTTC. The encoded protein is CASSLAGSENIQYF.

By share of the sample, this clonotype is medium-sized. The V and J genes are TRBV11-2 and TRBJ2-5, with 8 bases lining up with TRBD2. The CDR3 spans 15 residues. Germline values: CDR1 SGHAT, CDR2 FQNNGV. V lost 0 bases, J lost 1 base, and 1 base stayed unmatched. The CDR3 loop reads CASSLDGTSQETQYF. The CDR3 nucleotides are TGTGCCAGCAGCTTAGACGGGACTAGCCAAGAGACCCAGTACTTC. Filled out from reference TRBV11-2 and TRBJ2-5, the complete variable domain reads EAGVAQSPRYKIIEKRQSVAFWCNPISGHATLYWYQQILGQGPKLLIQFQNNGVVDDSQLPKDRFSAERLKGVDSTLKIQPAKLEDSAVYLCASSLDGTSQETQYFGPGTRLLVL.

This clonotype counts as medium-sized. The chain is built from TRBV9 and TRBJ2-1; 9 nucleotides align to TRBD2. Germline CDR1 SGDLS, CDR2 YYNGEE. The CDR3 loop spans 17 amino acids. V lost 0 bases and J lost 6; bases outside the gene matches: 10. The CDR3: CASSVGLGGTSSNEQFF. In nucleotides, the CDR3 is TGTGCCAGCAGCGTAGGTCTCGGCGGGACTAGCAGCAATGAGCAGTTCTTC.

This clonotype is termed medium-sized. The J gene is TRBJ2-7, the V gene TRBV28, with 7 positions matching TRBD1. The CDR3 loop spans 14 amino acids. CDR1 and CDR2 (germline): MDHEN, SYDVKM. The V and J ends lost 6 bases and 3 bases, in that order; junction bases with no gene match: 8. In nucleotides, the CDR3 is TGTGCCAGCAGCCCCGGGACAGCCCACTACGAGCAGTACTTC. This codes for CASSPGTAHYEQYF.

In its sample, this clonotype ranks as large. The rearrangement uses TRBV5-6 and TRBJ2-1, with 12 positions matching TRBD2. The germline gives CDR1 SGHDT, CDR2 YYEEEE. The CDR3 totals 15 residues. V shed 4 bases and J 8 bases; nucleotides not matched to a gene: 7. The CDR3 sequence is CASSVTSGSFYEQFF. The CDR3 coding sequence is TGTGCCAGCAGCGTGACTAGCGGGAGTTTCTATGAGCAGTTCTTC. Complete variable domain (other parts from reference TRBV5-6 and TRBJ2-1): DAGVTQSPTHLIKTRGQQVTLRCSPKSGHDTVSWYQQALGQGPQFIFQYYEEEERQRGNFPDRFSGHQFPNYSSELNVNALLLGDSALYLCASSVTSGSFYEQFFGPGTRLTVL.

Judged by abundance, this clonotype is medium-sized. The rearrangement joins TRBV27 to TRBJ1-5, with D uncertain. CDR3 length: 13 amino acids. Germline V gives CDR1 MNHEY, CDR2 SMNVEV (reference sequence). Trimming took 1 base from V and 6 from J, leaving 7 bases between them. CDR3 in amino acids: CASSLYFGQPQHF. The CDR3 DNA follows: TGTGCCAGCAGTTTATACTTTGGTCAGCCCCAGCATTTT.

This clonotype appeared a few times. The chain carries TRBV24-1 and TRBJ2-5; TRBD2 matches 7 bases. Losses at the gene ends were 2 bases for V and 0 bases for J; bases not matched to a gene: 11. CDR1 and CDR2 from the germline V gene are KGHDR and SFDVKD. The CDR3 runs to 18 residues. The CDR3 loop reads CATSDSRTRLADQETQYF. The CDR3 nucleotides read TGTGCCACCAGTGATTCCCGGACTCGGCTAGCGGACCAAGAGACCCAGTACTTC.

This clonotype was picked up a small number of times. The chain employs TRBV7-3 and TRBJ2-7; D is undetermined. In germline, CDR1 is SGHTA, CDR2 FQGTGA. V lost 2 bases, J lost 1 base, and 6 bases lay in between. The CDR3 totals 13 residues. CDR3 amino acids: CASSLDHSYEQYF. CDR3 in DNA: TGTGCCAGCAGCTTAGACCATTCCTACGAGCAGTACTTC.

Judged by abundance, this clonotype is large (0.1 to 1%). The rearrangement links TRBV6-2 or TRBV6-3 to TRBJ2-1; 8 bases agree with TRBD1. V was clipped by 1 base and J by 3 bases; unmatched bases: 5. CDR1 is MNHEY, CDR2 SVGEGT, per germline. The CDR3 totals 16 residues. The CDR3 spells CASSYFPGQVYNEQFF. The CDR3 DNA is TGTGCCAGCAGTTACTTTCCGGGACAGGTCTACAATGAGCAGTTCTTC.

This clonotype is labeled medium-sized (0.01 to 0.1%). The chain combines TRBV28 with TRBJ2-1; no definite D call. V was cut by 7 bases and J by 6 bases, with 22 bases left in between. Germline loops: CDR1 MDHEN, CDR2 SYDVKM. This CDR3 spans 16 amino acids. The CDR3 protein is CASTPSVGLNGNEQFF. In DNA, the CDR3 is TGTGCCAGCACCCCCTCGGTCGGCCTTAACGGCAATGAGCAGTTCTTC.

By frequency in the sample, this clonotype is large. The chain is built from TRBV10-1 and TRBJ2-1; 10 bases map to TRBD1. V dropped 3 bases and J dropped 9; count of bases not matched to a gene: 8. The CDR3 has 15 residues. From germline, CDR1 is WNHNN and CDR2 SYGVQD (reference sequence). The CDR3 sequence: CASSDPQTGGVEQFF. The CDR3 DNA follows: TGCGCCAGCAGTGACCCCCAGACAGGGGGCGTTGAGCAGTTCTTC.

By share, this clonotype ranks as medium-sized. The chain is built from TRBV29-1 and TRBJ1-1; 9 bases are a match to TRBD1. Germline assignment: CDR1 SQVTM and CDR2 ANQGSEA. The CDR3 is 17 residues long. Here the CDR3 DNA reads TGCACGGTATCGGGGGACAGGGCGCAATTAGTTGGGACTGAAGCTTTCTTT. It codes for CTVSGDRAQLVGTEAFF.

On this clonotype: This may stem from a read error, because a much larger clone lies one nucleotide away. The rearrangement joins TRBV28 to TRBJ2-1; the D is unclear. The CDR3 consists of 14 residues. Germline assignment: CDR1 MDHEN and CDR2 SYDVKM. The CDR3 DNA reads TGTGCCAGCAGTTTGGCAGGCTCCCACAATGAGCAGTTCTTC. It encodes CASSLAGSHNEQFF.

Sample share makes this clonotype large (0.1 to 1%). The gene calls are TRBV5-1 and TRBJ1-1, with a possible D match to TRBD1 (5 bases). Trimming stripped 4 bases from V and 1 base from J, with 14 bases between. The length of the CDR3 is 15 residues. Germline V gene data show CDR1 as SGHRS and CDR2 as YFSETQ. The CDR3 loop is CASSRGSYANTEAFF. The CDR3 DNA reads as TGCGCCAGCAGCAGGGGATCTTACGCGAACACTGAAGCTTTCTTT.